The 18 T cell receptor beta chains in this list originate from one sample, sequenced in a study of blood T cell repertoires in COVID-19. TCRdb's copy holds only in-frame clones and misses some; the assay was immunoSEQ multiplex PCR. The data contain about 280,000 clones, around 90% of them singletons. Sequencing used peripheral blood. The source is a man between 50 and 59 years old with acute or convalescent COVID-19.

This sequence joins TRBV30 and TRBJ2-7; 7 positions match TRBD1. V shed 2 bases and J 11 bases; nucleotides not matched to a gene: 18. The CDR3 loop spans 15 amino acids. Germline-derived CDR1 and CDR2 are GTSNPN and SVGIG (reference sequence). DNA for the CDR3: TGTGCCTGGAGTAGGGGTCTTGGGACAGCGGAGTGGGAGTACTTC. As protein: CAWSRGLGTAEWEYF. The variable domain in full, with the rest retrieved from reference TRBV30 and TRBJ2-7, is SQTIHQWPATLVQPVGSPLSLECTVEGTSNPNLYWYRQAAGRGLQLLFYSVGIGQISSEVPQNLSASRPQDRQFILSSKKLLLSDSGFYLCAWSRGLGTAEWEYFGPGTRLTVT.

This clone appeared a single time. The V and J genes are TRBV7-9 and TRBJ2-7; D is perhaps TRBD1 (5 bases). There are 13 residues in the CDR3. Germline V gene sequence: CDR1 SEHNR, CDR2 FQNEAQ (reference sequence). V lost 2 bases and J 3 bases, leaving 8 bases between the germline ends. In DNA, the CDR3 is TGTGCCAGCAGCTTACACCAGGGCTACGAGCAGTACTTC. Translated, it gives CASSLHQGYEQYF.

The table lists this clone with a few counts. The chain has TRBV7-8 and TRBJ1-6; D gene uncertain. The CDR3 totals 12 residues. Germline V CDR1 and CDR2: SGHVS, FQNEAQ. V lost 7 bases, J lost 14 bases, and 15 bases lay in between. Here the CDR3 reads CASTLPPGALHF. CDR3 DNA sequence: TGTGCCAGCACCCTACCCCCCGGGGCCCTCCACTTT.

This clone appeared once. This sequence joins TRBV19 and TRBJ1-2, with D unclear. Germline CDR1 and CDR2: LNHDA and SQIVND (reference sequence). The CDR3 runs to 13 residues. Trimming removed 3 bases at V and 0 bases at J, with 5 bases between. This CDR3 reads CASSMRTNYGYTF. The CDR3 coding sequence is TGTGCCAGTAGTATGAGGACTAACTATGGCTACACCTTC.

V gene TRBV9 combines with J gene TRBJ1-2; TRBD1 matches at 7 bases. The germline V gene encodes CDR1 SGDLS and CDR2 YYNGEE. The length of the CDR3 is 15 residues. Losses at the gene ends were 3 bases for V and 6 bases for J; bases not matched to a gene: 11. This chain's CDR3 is CASSANDRVWDGYTF. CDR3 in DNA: TGTGCCAGCAGCGCCAACGACAGGGTTTGGGATGGCTACACCTTC.

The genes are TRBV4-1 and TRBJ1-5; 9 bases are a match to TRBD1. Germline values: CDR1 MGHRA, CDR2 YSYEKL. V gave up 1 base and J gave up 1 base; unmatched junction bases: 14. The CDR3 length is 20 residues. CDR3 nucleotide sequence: TGCGCCAGCAGCCAAGGAACCGGACAGGGGCCCCTCATGAGCAATCAGCCCCAGCATTTT. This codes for CASSQGTGQGPLMSNQPQHF.

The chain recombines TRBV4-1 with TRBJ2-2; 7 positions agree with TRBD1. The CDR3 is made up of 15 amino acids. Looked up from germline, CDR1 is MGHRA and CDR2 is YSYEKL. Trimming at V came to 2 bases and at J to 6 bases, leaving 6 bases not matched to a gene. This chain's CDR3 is CASSQLTGSPGELFF. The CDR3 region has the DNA TGCGCCAGCAGCCAATTGACAGGGTCTCCCGGGGAGCTGTTTTTT.

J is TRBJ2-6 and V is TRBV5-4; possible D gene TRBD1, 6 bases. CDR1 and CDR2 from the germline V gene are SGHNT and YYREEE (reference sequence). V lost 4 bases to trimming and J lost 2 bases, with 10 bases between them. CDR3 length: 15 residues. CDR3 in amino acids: CASSLQGTGANVLTF. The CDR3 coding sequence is TGTGCCAGCAGCCTACAGGGAACTGGGGCCAACGTCCTGACTTTC.

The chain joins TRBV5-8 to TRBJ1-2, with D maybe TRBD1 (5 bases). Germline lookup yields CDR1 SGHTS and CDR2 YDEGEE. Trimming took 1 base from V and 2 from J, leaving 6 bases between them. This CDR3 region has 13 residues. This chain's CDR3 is CASSLRGNYGYTF. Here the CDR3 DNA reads TGTGCCAGCAGCTTGAGGGGAAACTATGGCTACACCTTC. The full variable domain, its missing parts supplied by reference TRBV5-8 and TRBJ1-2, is EAGVTQSPTHLIKTRGQQATLRCSPISGHTSVYWYQQALGLGLQFLLWYDEGEERNRGNFPPRFSGRQFPNYSSELNVNALELEDSALYLCASSLRGNYGYTFGSGTRLTVV.

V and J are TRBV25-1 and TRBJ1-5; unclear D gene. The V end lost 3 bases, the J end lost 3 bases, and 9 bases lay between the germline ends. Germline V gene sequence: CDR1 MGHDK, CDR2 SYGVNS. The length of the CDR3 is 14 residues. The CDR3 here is CASSDHSFNQPQHF. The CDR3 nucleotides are TGTGCCAGCAGTGATCACAGTTTCAATCAGCCCCAGCATTTT.

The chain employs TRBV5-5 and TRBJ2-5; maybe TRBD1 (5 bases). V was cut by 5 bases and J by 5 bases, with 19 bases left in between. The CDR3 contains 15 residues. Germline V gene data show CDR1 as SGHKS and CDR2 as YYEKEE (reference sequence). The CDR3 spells CASRPQTALGETQYF. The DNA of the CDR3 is TGTGCCAGCAGACCCCAGACAGCTTTGGGGGAGACCCAGTACTTC.

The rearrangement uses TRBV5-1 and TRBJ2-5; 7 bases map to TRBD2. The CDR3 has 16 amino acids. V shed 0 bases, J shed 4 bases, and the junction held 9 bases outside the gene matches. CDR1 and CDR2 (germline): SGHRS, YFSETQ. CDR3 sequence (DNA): TGCGCCAGCAGCTTGGCCGGGGGAGGGTCCGGAGAGACCCAGTACTTC. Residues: CASSLAGGGSGETQYF.

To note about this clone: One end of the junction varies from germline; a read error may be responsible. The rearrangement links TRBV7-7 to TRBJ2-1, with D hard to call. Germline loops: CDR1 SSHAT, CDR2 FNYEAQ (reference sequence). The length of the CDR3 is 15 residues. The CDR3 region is CASSPGTAVYNEQFF. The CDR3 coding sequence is TGTGCTAGCAGCCCAGGAACGGCAGTTTACAATGAGCAGTTCTTC.

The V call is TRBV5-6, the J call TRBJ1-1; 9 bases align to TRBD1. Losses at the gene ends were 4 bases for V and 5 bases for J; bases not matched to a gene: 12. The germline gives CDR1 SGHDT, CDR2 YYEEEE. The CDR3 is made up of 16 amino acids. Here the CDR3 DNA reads TGTGCCAGCAGCCCTGGGCCGGACAGGGGAAATACTGAAGCTTTCTTT. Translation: CASSPGPDRGNTEAFF.

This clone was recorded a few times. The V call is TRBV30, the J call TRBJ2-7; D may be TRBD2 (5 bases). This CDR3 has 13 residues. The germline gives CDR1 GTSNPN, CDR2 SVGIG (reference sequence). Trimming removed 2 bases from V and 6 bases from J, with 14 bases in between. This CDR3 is CAWSSGLEGEQYF. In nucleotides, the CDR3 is TGTGCCTGGAGTTCGGGTCTAGAGGGCGAGCAGTACTTC.

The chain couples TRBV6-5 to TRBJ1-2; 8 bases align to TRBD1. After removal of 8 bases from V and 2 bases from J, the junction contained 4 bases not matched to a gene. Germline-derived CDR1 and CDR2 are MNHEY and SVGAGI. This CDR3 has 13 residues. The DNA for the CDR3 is TGTGCCAGCCGGACAGGGCGGAACTATGGCTACACCTTC. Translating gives CASRTGRNYGYTF.

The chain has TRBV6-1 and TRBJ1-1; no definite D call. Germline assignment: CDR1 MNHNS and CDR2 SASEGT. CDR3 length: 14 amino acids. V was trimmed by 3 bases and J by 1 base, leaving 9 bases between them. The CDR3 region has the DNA TGTGCCAGCAGTGAGGTTGTGGCGAACACTGAAGCTTTCTTT. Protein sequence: CASSEVVANTEAFF.

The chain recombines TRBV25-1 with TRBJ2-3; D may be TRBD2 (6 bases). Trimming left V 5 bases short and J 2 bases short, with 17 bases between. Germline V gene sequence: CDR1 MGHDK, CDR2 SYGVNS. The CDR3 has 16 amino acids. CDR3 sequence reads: CASSRLGTANTDTQYF. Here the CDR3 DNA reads TGTGCCAGCAGTCGCCTCGGGACTGCTAACACAGATACGCAGTATTTT.